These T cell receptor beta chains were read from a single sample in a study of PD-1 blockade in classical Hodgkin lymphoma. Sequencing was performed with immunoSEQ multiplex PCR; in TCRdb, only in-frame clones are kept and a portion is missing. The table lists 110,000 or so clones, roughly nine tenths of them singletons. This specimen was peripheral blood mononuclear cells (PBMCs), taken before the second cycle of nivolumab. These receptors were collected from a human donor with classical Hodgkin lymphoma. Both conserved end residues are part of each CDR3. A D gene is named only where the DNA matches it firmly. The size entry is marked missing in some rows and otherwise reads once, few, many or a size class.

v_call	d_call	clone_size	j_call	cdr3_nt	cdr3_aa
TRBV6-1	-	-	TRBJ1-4	TGTGCCAGCAGGGGGGAACTCTCTGAAAAACTGTTTTTT	CASRGELSEKLFF
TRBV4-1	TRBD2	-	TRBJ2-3	TGCGCCAGCAGCCAACCCGCCAGCGGGATGGAGACGCAGTATTTT	CASSQPASGMETQYF
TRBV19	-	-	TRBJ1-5	TGTGCCAGTACATCAGGACCCTACAATCAGCCCCAGCATTTT	CASTSGPYNQPQHF
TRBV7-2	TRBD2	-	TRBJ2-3	TGTGCCAGCAGCTTAGGGGGCGGGAGGGCCACAGATACGCAGTATTTT	CASSLGGGRATDTQYF
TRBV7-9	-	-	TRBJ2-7	TGTGCCAGCAGTGGAGGGCTCGAGGGGGAGCAGTACTTC	CASSGGLEGEQYF
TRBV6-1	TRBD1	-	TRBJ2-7	TGTGCCAGCAGTGTTCGTCTTGGACAGGCTCAAGGGAACGAGCAGTACTTC	CASSVRLGQAQGNEQYF
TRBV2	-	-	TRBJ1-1	TGTGCCAGCAGTGAAGTATGGGGTGGAACTGAAGCTTTCTTT	CASSEVWGGTEAFF
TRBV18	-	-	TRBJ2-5	TGTGCCAGCTCATCGGGAATTTCACAAGAGACCCAGTACTTC	CASSSGISQETQYF
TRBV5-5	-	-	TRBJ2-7	TGTGCCAGCAGCTTGTCAGTTTGGGGAGTCCCCTACGAGCAGTACTTC	CASSLSVWGVPYEQYF
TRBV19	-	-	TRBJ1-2	TGTGCCAGTAGTATGTGGGCCCGGACTAACTATGGCTACACCTTC	CASSMWARTNYGYTF
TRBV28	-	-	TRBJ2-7	TGTGCCAGCAGTTTACTCCTTACCCAGGGGAAGGAGCAGTACTTC	CASSLLLTQGKEQYF
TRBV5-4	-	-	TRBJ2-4	TGTGCCAGCAGCTCCTCGGCTACGGCGGACAGCAAAAACATTCAGTACTTC	CASSSSATADSKNIQYF
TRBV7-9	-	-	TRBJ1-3	TGTGCCAGCAGCTTAGATGCGTGGGGCGCCTCTGGAAACACCATATATTTT	CASSLDAWGASGNTIYF
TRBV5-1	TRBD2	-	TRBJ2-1	TGCGCCAGCTCCAGACTAGCGGGAGAGTGGAATGAGCAGTTCTTC	CASSRLAGEWNEQFF
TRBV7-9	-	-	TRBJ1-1	TGTGCCAGCAGCCCCCCCAGCAACACTGAAGCTTTCTTT	CASSPPSNTEAFF
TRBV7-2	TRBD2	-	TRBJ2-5	TGTGCCAGCAGTACTAGCGGGAGTTGGGTAGAGACCCAGTACTTC	CASSTSGSWVETQYF
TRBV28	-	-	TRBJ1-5	TGTGCCAGCCGGGGGGGTAATCAGCCCCAGCATTTT	CASRGGNQPQHF
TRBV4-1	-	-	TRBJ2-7	TGCGCCAGCAGCCAAGTCATGGCTAGCAGCTCCTACGAGCAGTACTTC	CASSQVMASSSYEQYF
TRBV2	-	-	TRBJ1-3	TGTGCCAGCAGTGAAGAAGGGACCGCTGGAAACACCATATATTTT	CASSEEGTAGNTIYF
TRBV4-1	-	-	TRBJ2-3	TGCGCCAGCAGCCATCCACAGGGGGGGCGAGATACGCAGTATTTT	CASSHPQGGRDTQYF
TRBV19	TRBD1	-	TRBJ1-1	TGTGCCAGCAGACAGGGGGGGATAAGGAACACTGAAGCTTTCTTT	CASRQGGIRNTEAFF
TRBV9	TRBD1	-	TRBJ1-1	TGTGCCAGCAGAGCCTCAGGGGGCACTGAAGCTTTCTTT	CASRASGGTEAFF
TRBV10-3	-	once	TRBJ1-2	TGTGCCATCAGTGGATTGCAGGACAGAATGTTCGACCATGGAGGCACCTTC	CAISGLQDRMFDHGGTF
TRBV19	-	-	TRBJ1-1	TGTGCCAGTAGTCCCCAGGGCTTTTTGGTGAACACTGAAGCTTTCTTT	CASSPQGFLVNTEAFF
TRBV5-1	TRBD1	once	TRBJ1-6	TGCGCCAGCAGTCCCGGACAGGGTAATTCACCCCTCCACTTT	CASSPGQGNSPLHF
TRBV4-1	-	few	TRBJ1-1	TGCGCCAGCAGCCAAGGCAATACTGAAGCTTTCTTT	CASSQGNTEAFF
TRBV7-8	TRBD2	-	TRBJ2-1	TGTGCCAGCAGCCTACTCCGACTAGCGGGAGTTAATGAGCAGTTCTTC	CASSLLRLAGVNEQFF
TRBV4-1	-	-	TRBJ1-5	TGTGCCAGCAGCCAGAGAACCAGCCAGCCCCAGCATTTT	CASSQRTSQPQHF
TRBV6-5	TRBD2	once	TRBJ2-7	TGTGCCAGCAGTTGGTCTAGCGGGTCCTACGAGCAGTACTTC	CASSWSSGSYEQYF
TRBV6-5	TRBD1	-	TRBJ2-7	TGTGCCAGCAGTGTTGCCGGGACAGGCTCCTACGAGCAGTACTTC	CASSVAGTGSYEQYF
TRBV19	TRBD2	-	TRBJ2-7	TGTGCCAGTAGTGTCCTAGCGGGAGTTGGCAACGAGCAGTACTTC	CASSVLAGVGNEQYF
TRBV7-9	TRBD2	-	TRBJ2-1	TGTGCCAGCAGCCAGGCTAGCGGGAGACGAGAGCAGTTCTTC	CASSQASGRREQFF
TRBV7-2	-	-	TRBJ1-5	TGTGCCAGCAGCCGAAGACAAACCTATCAGCCCCAGCATTTT	CASSRRQTYQPQHF
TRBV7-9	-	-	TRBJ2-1	TGTGCCAGCAGCTCCCCAGGGGTGCTAGCGGACTACAATGAGCAGTTCTTC	CASSSPGVLADYNEQFF
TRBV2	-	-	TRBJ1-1	TGTGCCAGCAGTGTAGCGGGGCGAACTGAAGCTTTCTTT	CASSVAGRTEAFF
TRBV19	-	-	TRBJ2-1	TGTGCCAGTAGTACCGGGCTGGGGGAGCAGTTCTTC	CASSTGLGEQFF
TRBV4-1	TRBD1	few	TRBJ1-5	TGCGCCAGCAGCCAAGAGCTCGGGACAGGCTTACAGCCCCAGCATTTT	CASSQELGTGLQPQHF